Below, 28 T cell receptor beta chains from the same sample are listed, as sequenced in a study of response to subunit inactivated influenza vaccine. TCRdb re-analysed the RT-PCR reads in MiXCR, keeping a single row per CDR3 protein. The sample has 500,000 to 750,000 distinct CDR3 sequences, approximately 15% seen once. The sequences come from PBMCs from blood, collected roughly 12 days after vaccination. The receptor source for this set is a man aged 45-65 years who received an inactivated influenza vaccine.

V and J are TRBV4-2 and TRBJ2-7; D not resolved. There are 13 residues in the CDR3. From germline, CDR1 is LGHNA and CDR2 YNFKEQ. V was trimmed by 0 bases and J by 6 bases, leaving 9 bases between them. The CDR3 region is CASSQDPAAEQYF. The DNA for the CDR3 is TGTGCCAGCAGCCAAGATCCAGCAGCCGAGCAGTACTTC.

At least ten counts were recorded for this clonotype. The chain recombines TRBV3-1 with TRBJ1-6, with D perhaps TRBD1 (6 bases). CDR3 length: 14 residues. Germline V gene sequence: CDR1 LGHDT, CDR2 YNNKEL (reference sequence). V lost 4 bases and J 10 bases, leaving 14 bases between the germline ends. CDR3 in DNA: TGTGCCAGCAGCCCTCGACAGGATCGGTCACCCCTCCACTTT. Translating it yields CASSPRQDRSPLHF. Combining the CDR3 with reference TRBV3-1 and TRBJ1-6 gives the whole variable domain DTAVSQTPKYLVTQMGNDKSIKCEQNLGHDTMYWYKQDSKKFLKIMFSYNNKELIINETVPNRFSPKSPDKAHLNLHINSLELGDSAVYFCASSPRQDRSPLHFGNGTRLTVT.

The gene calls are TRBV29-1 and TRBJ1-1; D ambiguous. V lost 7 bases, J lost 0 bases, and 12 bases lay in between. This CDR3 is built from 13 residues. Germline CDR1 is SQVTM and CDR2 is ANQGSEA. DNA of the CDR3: TGCAGCGCCCTTAGGGAATTGAACACTGAAGCTTTCTTT. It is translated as CSALRELNTEAFF.

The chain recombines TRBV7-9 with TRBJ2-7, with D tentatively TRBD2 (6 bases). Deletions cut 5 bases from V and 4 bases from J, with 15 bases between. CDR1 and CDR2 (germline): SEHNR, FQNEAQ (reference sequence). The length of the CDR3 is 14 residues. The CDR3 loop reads CASSLYDGGYEQYF. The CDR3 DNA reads TGTGCCAGCAGCCTGTACGACGGGGGATACGAGCAGTACTTC. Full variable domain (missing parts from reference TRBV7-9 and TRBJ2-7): DTGVSQNPRHKITKRGQNVTFRCDPISEHNRLYWYRQTLGQGPEFLTYFQNEAQLEKSRLLSDRFSAERPKGSFSTLEIQRTEQGDSAMYLCASSLYDGGYEQYFGPGTRLTVT.

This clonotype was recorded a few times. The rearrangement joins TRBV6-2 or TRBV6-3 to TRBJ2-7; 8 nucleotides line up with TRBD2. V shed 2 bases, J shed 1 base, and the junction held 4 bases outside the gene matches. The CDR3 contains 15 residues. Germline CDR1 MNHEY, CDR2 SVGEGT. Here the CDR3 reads CASSYQRGLSYEQYF. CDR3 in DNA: TGTGCCAGCAGTTACCAGCGGGGGCTATCCTACGAGCAGTACTTC.

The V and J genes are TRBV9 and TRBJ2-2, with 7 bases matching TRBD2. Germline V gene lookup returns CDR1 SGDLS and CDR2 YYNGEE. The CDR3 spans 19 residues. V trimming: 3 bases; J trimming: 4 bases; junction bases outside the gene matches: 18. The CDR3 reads CASSATSWIQRDRTGELFF. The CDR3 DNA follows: TGTGCCAGCAGCGCGACGAGTTGGATCCAGCGGGACCGCACCGGGGAGCTGTTTTTT.

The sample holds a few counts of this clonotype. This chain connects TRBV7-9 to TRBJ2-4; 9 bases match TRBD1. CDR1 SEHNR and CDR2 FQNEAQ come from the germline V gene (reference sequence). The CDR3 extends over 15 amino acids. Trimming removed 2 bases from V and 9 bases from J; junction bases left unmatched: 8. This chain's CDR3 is CASSLLTGGSSIQYF. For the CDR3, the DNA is TGTGCCAGCAGCTTACTTACAGGGGGCTCCAGCATTCAGTACTTC.

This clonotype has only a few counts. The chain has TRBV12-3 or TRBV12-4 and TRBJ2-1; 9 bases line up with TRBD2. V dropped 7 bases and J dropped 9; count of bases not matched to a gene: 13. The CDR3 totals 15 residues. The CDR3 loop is CASNPLAGEKGEQFF. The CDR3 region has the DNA TGTGCCAGCAACCCTTTAGCGGGAGAAAAGGGTGAGCAGTTCTTC.

The CDR3 bases are TGCAGCGTTGTTTACGGGTTTGAAGTTTTGGAGACCCAGTACTTC. Residues: CSVVYGFEVLETQYF. This rearrangement joins TRBV29-1 to TRBJ2-5, with D uncertain. The CDR3 spans 15 residues. V dropped 4 bases and J dropped 5 bases, with 20 bases sitting between them. From germline, CDR1 is SQVTM and CDR2 ANQGSEA.

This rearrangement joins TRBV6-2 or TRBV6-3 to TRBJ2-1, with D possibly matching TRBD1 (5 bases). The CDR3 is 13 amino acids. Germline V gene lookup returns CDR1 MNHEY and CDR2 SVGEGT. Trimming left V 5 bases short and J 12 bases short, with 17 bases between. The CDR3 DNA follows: TGTGCCAGCAGTCCGGTCAGGGCTCTTGGGCAGTTCTTC. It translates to CASSPVRALGQFF.

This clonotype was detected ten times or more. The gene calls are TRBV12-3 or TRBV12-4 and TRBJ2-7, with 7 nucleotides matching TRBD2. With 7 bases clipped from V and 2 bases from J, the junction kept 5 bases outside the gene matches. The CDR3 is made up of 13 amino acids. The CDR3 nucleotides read TGTGCCAGCACCAAGGGAGGGACCTACGAGCAGTACTTC. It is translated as CASTKGGTYEQYF.

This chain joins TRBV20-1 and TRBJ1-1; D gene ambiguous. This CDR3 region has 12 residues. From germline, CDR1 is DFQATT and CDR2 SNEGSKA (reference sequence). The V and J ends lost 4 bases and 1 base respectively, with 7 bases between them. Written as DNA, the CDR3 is TGCAGTGCTACAGACGAGAACACTGAAGCTTTCTTT. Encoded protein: CSATDENTEAFF.

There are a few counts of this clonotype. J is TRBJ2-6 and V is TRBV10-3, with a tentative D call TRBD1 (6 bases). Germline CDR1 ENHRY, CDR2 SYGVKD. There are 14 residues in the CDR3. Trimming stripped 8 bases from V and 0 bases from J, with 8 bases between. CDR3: CAILGGSGANVLTF. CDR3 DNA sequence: TGTGCCATCCTAGGGGGCTCTGGGGCCAACGTCCTGACTTTC.

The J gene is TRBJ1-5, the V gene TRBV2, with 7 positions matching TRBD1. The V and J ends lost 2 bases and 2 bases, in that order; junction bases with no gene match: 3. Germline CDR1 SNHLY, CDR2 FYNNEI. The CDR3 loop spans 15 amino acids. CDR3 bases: TGTGCCAGCAGTGAACGAACAGGGGGCAATCAGCCCCAGCATTTT. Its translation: CASSERTGGNQPQHF.

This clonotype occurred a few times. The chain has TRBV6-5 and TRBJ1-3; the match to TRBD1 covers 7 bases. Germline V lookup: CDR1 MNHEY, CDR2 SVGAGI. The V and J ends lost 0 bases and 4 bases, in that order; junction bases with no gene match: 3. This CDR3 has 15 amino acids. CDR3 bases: TGTGCCAGCAGTTACTCGACAGGGCGCGGAAACACCATATATTTT. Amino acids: CASSYSTGRGNTIYF.

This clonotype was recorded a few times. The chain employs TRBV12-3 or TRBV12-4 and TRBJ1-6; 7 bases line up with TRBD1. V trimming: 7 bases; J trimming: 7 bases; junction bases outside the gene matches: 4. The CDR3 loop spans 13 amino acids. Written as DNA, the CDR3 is TGTGCCAGCAAGCCACAGGGGAATTCACCCCTCCACTTT. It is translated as CASKPQGNSPLHF.

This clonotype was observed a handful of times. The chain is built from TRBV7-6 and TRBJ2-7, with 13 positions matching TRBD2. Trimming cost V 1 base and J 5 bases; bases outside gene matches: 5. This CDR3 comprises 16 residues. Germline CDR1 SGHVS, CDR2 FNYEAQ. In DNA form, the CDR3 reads TGTGCCAGCAGCTTAGGGACTAGCGGGAGCCTTCACGAGCAGTACTTC. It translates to CASSLGTSGSLHEQYF.

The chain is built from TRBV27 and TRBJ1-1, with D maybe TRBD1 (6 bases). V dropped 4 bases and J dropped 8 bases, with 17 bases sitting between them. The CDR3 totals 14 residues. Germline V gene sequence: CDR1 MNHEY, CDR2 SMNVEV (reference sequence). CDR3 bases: TGTGCCAGCAGTTCCCCCAGGGGACCTGGGGAAGCTTTCTTT. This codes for CASSSPRGPGEAFF.

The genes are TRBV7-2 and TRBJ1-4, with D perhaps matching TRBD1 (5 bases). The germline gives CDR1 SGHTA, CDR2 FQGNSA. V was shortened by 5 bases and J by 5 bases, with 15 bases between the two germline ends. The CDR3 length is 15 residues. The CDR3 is CASSQTGTVNEKLFF. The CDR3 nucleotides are TGTGCCAGCAGCCAAACCGGGACCGTGAATGAAAAACTGTTTTTT.

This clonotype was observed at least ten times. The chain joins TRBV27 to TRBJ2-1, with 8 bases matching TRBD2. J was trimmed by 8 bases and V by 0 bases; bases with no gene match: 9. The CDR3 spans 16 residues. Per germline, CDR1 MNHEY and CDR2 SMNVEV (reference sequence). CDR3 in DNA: TGTGCCAGCAGTTTATCGGCCGCACTAGCGGCCGATGAGCAGTTCTTC. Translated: CASSLSAALAADEQFF.

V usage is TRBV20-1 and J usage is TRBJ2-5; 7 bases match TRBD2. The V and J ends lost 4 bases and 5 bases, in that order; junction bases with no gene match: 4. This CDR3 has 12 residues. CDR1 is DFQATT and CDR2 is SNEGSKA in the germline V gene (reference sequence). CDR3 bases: TGCAGTGCTACGACTAGCCCGGAGACCCAGTACTTC. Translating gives CSATTSPETQYF.

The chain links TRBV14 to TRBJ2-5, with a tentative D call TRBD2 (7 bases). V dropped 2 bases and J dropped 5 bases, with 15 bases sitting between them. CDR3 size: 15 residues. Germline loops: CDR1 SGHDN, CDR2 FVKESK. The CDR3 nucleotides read TGTGCCAGCAGCCAATTAGGGGGGGGCTTCGAGACCCAGTACTTC. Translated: CASSQLGGGFETQYF.

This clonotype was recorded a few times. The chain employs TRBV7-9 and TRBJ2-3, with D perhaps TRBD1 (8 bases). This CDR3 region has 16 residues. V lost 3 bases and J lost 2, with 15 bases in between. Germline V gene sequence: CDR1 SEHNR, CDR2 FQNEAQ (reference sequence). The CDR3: CASSFHRGGSTDTQYF. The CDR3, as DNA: TGTGCCAGCAGCTTCCACAGGGGGGGGTCCACAGATACGCAGTATTTT.

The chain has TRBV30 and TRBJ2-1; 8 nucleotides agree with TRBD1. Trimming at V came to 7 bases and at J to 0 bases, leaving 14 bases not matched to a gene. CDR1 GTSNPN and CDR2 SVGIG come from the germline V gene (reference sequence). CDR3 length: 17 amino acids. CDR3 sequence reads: CALTGVDHLNSYNEQFF. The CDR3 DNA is TGTGCCTTGACAGGGGTCGACCACCTCAACTCCTACAATGAGCAGTTCTTC.

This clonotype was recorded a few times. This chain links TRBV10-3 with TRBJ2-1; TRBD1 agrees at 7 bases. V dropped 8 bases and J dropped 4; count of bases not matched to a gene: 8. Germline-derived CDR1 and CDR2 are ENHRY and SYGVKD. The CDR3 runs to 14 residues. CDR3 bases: TGTGCCATCTCCCGGGACAGTGAATACAATGAGCAGTTCTTC. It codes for CAISRDSEYNEQFF.

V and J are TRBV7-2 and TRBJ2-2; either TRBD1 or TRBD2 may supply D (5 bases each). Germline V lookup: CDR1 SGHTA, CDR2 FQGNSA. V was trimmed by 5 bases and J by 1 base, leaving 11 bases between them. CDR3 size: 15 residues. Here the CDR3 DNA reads TGTGCCAGCAGCAGGGGAGAGGGGAACACCGGGGAGCTGTTTTTT. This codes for CASSRGEGNTGELFF. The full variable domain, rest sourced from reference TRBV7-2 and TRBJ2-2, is GAGVSQSPSNKVTEKGKDVELRCDPISGHTALYWYRQSLGQGLEFLIYFQGNSAPDKSGLPSDRFSAERTGGSVSTLTIQRTQQEDSAVYLCASSRGEGNTGELFFGEGSRLTVL.

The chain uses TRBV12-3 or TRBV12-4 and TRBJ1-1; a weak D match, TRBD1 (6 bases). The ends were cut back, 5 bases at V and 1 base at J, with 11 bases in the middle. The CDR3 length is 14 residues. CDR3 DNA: TGTGCCAGCAGTCCCGCGGGACAGAACACTGAAGCTTTCTTT. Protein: CASSPAGQNTEAFF.

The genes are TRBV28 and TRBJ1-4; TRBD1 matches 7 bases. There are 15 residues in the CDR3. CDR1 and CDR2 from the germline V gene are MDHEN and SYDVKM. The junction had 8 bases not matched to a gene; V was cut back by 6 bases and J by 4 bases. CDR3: CASSRLTGDNEKLFF. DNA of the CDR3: TGTGCCAGCAGCAGACTAACAGGGGATAATGAAAAACTGTTTTTT.